Given below is one T cell receptor (beta chain) in context. Germline CDR1 SGHVS, CDR2 FNYEAQ. Trimming removed 4 bases from V and 4 bases from J, with 14 bases in between. The CDR3 loop spans 15 amino acids. This record comes from a study of shared clonotypes between healthy human individuals. Some clones are missing from TCRdb's copy, which holds only in-frame ones; the method was immunoSEQ multiplex PCR. The sample shows some 1,100,000 clones, around 78% of them seen only once. This sequence joins TRBV7-6 and TRBJ2-1, with D possibly matching TRBD1 (7 bases). The sequenced material came from memory CD4+ T cells from PBMCs. Documented subset: CD45RA-negative fraction. This clonotype originated in a man aged 18-30 years in good health. Some clones in this sample may be carry-over from other donors' samples. The chain's CDR3 is CASSSRAGGYNEQFF. The CDR3 nucleotides are TGTGCCAGCAGCTCCCGGGCAGGGGGGTACAATGAGCAGTTCTTC.